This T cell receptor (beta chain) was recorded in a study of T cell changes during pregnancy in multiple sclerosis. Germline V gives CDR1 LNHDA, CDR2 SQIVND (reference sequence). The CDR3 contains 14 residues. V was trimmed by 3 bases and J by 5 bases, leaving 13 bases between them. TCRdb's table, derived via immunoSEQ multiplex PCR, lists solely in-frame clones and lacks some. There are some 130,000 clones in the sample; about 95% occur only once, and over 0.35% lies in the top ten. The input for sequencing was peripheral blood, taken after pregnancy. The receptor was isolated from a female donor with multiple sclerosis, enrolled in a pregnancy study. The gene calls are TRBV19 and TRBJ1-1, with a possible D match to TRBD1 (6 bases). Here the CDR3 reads CASSIGGGRTEAFF. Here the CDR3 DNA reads TGTGCCAGTAGTATCGGGGGGGGCAGGACTGAAGCTTTCTTT.